This TCR beta chain emerged from a study of regulatory T cells in long-lasting Graves disease. Regarding the study as a whole: Sampling was limited to peripheral blood rather than thyroid tissue.

To make TCR beta libraries, researchers used iRepertoire HTBI primers and Arm-PCR of CDR3 regions. A single record per CDR3 protein comes from TCRdb applying MiXCR to the multiplex PCR reads. This table holds around 500,000 distinct CDR3 sequences, around 20% found once. CDR3 size: 17 residues. V lost 2 bases, J lost 3 bases, and 13 bases stayed unmatched. CDR1 SQVTM and CDR2 ANQGSEA come from the germline V gene. This sample's time point: persistent/refractory GD, antithyroid drugs over 5 years with positive TRAb. Researchers made the TCR library from RNA that was extracted from PBMCs. As concerns this clonotype: Its specificity is unknown.

This receptor was identified in a female donor with Graves disease. This chain uses TRBV29-1 with TRBJ2-7; 10 nucleotides agree with TRBD2. This specimen was peripheral blood mononuclear cells (PBMCs), taken when the disease was refractory, from a patient treated with antithyroid drugs. CDR3 residues: CSVEQLGGSGRIYEQYF. The CDR3 DNA follows: TGCAGCGTTGAACAGTTAGGGGGTAGCGGGAGGATCTACGAGCAGTACTTC.